This T cell receptor beta chain was sequenced during a study of shared clonotypes between healthy human individuals. Overall study findings and caveats: With few donors, the genetic and exposure-history diversity represented was limited.

Trimming took 10 bases from V and 6 from J; bases not matched to a gene: 9. The V gene's germline CDR1 is MDHEN and CDR2 SYDVKM. The CDR3 consists of 14 residues. As to this clone: Its specificity is not known.

Sequencing used immunoSEQ multiplex PCR; TCRdb keeps in-frame clones, though not all of them. The table lists hundreds of thousands of clones, 70% to 80% of them singletons. Sequencing was carried out using PBMCs. This receptor was taken from a woman aged 40 to 55 in good health. Some clones in this sample may be carry-over from other donors' samples. The chain joins TRBV28 to TRBJ2-3; 11 nucleotides line up with TRBD1. This CDR3 reads CATRDRGRADTQYF. In nucleotides, the CDR3 is TGTGCCACCAGGGACAGGGGGAGAGCGGATACGCAGTATTTT.